Following are 9 T cell receptor beta chains from one sample sequenced in a study of T cell responses to AZD1222 COVID-19 vaccine. Profiled with immunoSEQ multiplex PCR; TCRdb holds only in-frame clones, not every one. Among 110,000 or so clones listed, 85% to 90% were seen once. The material sequenced was peripheral blood, taken on day 0 of AZD1222 vaccination. These receptors came from an adult in good health.

This sequence joins TRBV5-6 and TRBJ2-4; 7 nucleotides align to TRBD1. CDR3 length: 14 amino acids. V shed 2 bases, J shed 8 bases, and the junction held 7 bases outside the gene matches. Germline CDR1 is SGHDT and CDR2 is YYEEEE. Here the CDR3 reads CASSFGQGEYIQYF. The DNA for the CDR3 is TGTGCCAGCAGCTTTGGGCAGGGGGAATACATTCAGTACTTC.

V is TRBV7-3 and J is TRBJ2-2; D uncertain. With 2 bases removed from V and 6 bases from J, the gap between germline ends came to 7 bases. Germline loops: CDR1 SGHTA, CDR2 FQGTGA. The length of the CDR3 is 13 residues. The DNA for the CDR3 is TGTGCCAGCAGCTTATTGAGAGCCGGGGAGCTGTTTTTT. It encodes CASSLLRAGELFF.

The rearrangement links TRBV18 to TRBJ1-1, with a weak D call TRBD1 (5 bases). V gave up 4 bases and J gave up 6 bases, with 12 bases separating them. CDR3 size: 13 residues. The germline CDR1 and CDR2 sequences are KGHSH and LQKENI. The CDR3 bases are TGTGCCAGCTCACAGGGACCGGTGGCTGAAGCTTTCTTT. It encodes CASSQGPVAEAFF.

The rearrangement links TRBV27 to TRBJ1-6, with D hard to call. Germline V CDR1 and CDR2: MNHEY, SMNVEV (reference sequence). Trimming cost V 5 bases and J 9 bases, with 8 bases left between them. This CDR3 region has 12 residues. The CDR3 is CASSRPGSPLHF. For the CDR3, the DNA is TGTGCCAGCAGTAGGCCGGGTTCACCCCTCCACTTT.

This clone has more than one count but fewer than ten. This sequence joins TRBV11-2 and TRBJ2-5, with TRBD2 matching 7 bases. Germline CDR1 reads SGHAT; CDR2 reads FQNNGV. The CDR3 loop spans 18 amino acids. The V and J ends lost 2 bases and 2 bases, in that order; junction bases with no gene match: 14. The CDR3 region is CASSLLWSEGGPQETQYF. CDR3 in DNA: TGTGCCAGCAGCTTACTTTGGTCTGAGGGAGGGCCTCAAGAGACCCAGTACTTC.

CDR3 DNA: TGTGCCAGTTTTAGCGGGAGCCTCGGCGGTTATGAGCAGTACTTC. This gives the protein CASFSGSLGGYEQYF. V is TRBV27 and J is TRBJ2-7; 9 bases align to TRBD2. Trimming at V came to 9 bases and at J to 7 bases, leaving 16 bases not matched to a gene. The length of the CDR3 is 15 residues. From germline, CDR1 is MNHEY and CDR2 SMNVEV (reference sequence).

The rearrangement uses TRBV19 and TRBJ1-2; tentatively, D is TRBD1 (6 bases). Trimming shortened V by 5 bases and J by 4 bases, and 14 bases separated the two germline ends. CDR1 is LNHDA and CDR2 is SQIVND in the germline V gene (reference sequence). CDR3 length equals 14 residues. The CDR3 sequence is CASSVRDRLYGYTF. CDR3 nucleotides: TGTGCCAGTAGTGTGCGCGACAGGCTCTATGGCTACACCTTC.

This chain's CDR3 is CASSPWTGGRGTNEKLFF. The CDR3 DNA follows: TGTGCCAGCAGTCCTTGGACAGGGGGCAGGGGGACTAATGAAAAACTGTTTTTT. The chain couples TRBV6-6 to TRBJ1-4; 11 bases match TRBD1. The junction had 10 bases not matched to a gene; V was cut back by 5 bases and J by 2 bases. The germline CDR1 and CDR2 sequences are MNHNY and SVGAGI (reference sequence). The CDR3 loop spans 18 amino acids.

The rearrangement uses TRBV7-2 and TRBJ1-4; no clear D gene. V lost 4 bases and J 7 bases, leaving 10 bases between the germline ends. The CDR3 sequence is 13 residues long. Germline assignment: CDR1 SGHTA and CDR2 FQGNSA. CDR3 DNA: TGTGCCAGCAGCTCCTACAGAACTGAAAAACTGTTTTTT. Its translation is CASSSYRTEKLFF.